Listed below are T cell receptor beta chains from one sample, sequenced in a study of T cells in Graves' hyperthyroidism and ophthalmopathy. Via MiXCR, TCRdb re-called the multiplex PCR reads, giving one row per CDR3 protein. The data contain 300,000 to 450,000 distinct CDR3 sequences, roughly 15% of them singletons. The sample comprised blood. The source of these receptors is a woman aged 25-40 years with Graves' ophthalmopathy. Both conserved end residues are part of each CDR3.

V	CDR3
TRBV10-3	CAISADRSNSPLHF
TRBV19	CASSIRARSAGELFF
TRBV5-8	CASGAFGFTFGQETQYF
TRBV5-1	CASSLEARGFSNQPQHF
TRBV7-2	CASSLRDRQETQYF
TRBV28	CASSSGLNNGYTF
TRBV20-1	CSASYRDRGQNEQFF
TRBV4-1	CASSQDLAVSYEQYF
TRBV28	CASSKGTGANGNTIYF
TRBV7-3	CASSRRPGTGELFF
TRBV6-1	CASSKETGVSSSEAFF
TRBV13	CASSLGSSGTAEQYF
TRBV3-1	CASSQAIAHQPQHF
TRBV28	CASSLGWGGSDSPLHF
TRBV6-6	CASSYFRQGRGEQYF
TRBV6-1	CASSEVRGGYTF
TRBV12-3/TRBV12-4	CASSPLSNEKLFF
TRBV7-8	CASSTKVQGEQFF
TRBV20-1	CSAPSDRGKISNEQFF
TRBV7-9	CASSHGQSSYNEQFF
TRBV13	CASSLGRQGPHTGELFF
TRBV30	CAWSSLFAGLGFETQYF
TRBV12-3/TRBV12-4	CASSYKNTEAFF
TRBV7-9	CASSLALGDTGELFF
TRBV11-2	CASSLGVGPNTEAFF
TRBV11-3	CASSFEDATNEKLFF
TRBV27	CASSSPGRGYNEQFF
TRBV7-2	CASSVYRGRQETQYF
TRBV6-1	CASSDTLGRNHFYNEQFF
TRBV24-1	CATSDAGPQGYEQYF
TRBV2	CASREGTSSNQPQHF